The rows below give T cell receptor beta chains drawn from one sample of a study of blood T cell repertoires in COVID-19. The data were produced by immunoSEQ multiplex PCR, yet TCRdb's version contains in-frame clones alone and is incomplete. Here the sample spans around 240,000 clones, more than 80% being singletons. Sequencing was done on a sample of PBMCs or T cells enriched from blood (not recorded which). The receptors were gathered from a man in his forties or fifties who had been exposed to COVID-19. CDR3s include the opening cysteine and the closing phenylalanine or tryptophan. The D gene is left open where the match is weak.

V gene	D gene	J gene	CDR3 protein
TRBV11-2	-	TRBJ1-5	CASSLLSDQPQHF
TRBV9	-	TRBJ1-2	CASSVVGYGYTF
TRBV11-2	TRBD1	TRBJ1-2	CASSLDLMRGQGGGYTF
TRBV5-4	TRBD1	TRBJ1-2	CASSWGGTGPNYGYTF
TRBV5-4	-	TRBJ1-2	CASRPGQMYGYTF
TRBV28	-	TRBJ1-2	CASSFLQGFGGYTF
TRBV11-2	-	TRBJ2-7	CASSLSAFADYEQYF
TRBV3-1/TRBV3-2	TRBD1	TRBJ2-1	CASSPLSGQVYEQFF
TRBV7-2	-	TRBJ1-6	CASSSNYRNSPLHF
TRBV28	TRBD2	TRBJ2-1	CASSPAGVINNEQFF
TRBV5-1	TRBD1	TRBJ1-4	CASSPMGQLNEKLFF
TRBV21-1	-	TRBJ1-2	CASSKEDRGYGYTF
TRBV9	-	TRBJ1-2	CASSVLGVGLYGYTF
TRBV5-1	TRBD2	TRBJ2-2	CASSLTLAGPGTGELFF
TRBV5-1	TRBD1	TRBJ1-4	CASSFFGTDNEKLFF
TRBV19	-	TRBJ1-1	CASSIVRWNTEAFF
TRBV9	-	TRBJ1-2	CASSVASGWNDGYTF
TRBV7-9	-	TRBJ1-1	CASSLTGLNTEAFF
TRBV19	-	TRBJ1-5	CASSSVQPQHF
TRBV5-1	TRBD2	TRBJ2-3	CASSPTAGGGTDTQYF
TRBV6-5	TRBD2	TRBJ2-3	CASSSEAGTQYF
TRBV7-9	-	TRBJ2-1	CASSDRHGDYNEQFF
TRBV5-1	TRBD2	TRBJ2-6	CASSLGGGGSGANVLTF
TRBV5-1	TRBD1	TRBJ1-2	CASSLGAGGFGYGYTF
TRBV5-1	TRBD1	TRBJ2-5	CASSPRTGMGTQYF
TRBV18	-	TRBJ1-3	CASSESEHSGNTIYF
TRBV4-1	-	TRBJ2-5	CASSLGQQETQYF
TRBV5-1	TRBD1	TRBJ2-6	CASSATTGAGANVLTF
TRBV19	TRBD2	TRBJ2-2	CASSIMSGIGGELFF
TRBV28	-	TRBJ1-1	CASRGGDGEAFF
TRBV10-3	-	TRBJ2-3	CAIKGEREGGPDTQYF
TRBV30	-	TRBJ1-1	CAWQGTIGREAFF
TRBV9	-	TRBJ1-4	CASSVAGTNEKLFF
TRBV24-1	-	TRBJ2-5	CATSDPKSGHFGTQYF
TRBV15	-	TRBJ1-4	CATSGRVQNNEKLFF
TRBV7-9	TRBD1	TRBJ1-2	CASSAGTAHGYTF
TRBV18	TRBD1	TRBJ1-5	CASSPRGQDNQPQHF